The 29 T cell receptor beta chains listed next were all sequenced from one sample in a study of blood T cell repertoires in COVID-19. Only in-frame clones appear in the TCRdb table, and some are missing; sequencing was by immunoSEQ multiplex PCR. This sample has about 120,000 clones, with about two thirds found just once. Source material: peripheral blood. The receptor source for this set is a human donor with acute or convalescent COVID-19. The donor label of this sample is uncertain.

This clone turned up a few times. V and J are TRBV5-1 and TRBJ1-2; perhaps TRBD1 as D (5 bases). The CDR3 is 14 amino acids. V was shortened by 1 base and J by 8 bases, with 15 bases between the two germline ends. The V gene's germline CDR1 is SGHRS and CDR2 YFSETQ. The CDR3 DNA is TGCGCCAGCAGCTTGAACGGCCCATGGGGCGGCTACACCTTC. Amino acid sequence: CASSLNGPWGGYTF.

The chain couples TRBV6-1 to TRBJ2-7, with TRBD2 matching over 11 bases. The J segment lost 7 bases and the V segment lost 3 bases, leaving 11 bases of the junction unmatched. This CDR3 contains 16 residues. CDR1 and CDR2 from the germline V gene are MNHNS and SASEGT. This CDR3 is CASSDRAVAGGAEQYV. The CDR3 nucleotides read TGTGCCAGCAGTGACCGGGCGGTAGCGGGGGGGGCTGAGCAGTACGTC.

J is TRBJ1-1 and V is TRBV13; 12 bases are shared with TRBD1. The J segment lost 2 bases and the V segment lost 5 bases, leaving 9 bases of the junction unmatched. The CDR3 length is 17 residues. The germline V gene encodes CDR1 PRHDT and CDR2 FYEKMQ (reference sequence). The chain's CDR3 is CASSTHPGQGANTEAFF. The CDR3 nucleotides read TGTGCCAGCAGCACACATCCGGGACAGGGGGCAAACACTGAAGCTTTCTTT.

The chain combines TRBV7-2 with TRBJ2-3; 8 bases line up with TRBD2. The germline CDR1 and CDR2 sequences are SGHTA and FQGNSA. The CDR3 sequence is 16 residues long. With V trimmed by 0 bases and J by 3 bases, 5 bases remained unmatched. The CDR3 is CASSLALGGGTDTQYF. The CDR3 DNA is TGTGCCAGCAGCTTAGCGCTCGGCGGGGGGACAGATACGCAGTATTTT. Full variable domain (rest looked up from reference TRBV7-2 and TRBJ2-3): GAGVSQSPSNKVTEKGKDVELRCDPISGHTALYWYRQSLGQGLEFLIYFQGNSAPDKSGLPSDRFSAERTGGSVSTLTIQRTQQEDSAVYLCASSLALGGGTDTQYFGPGTRLTVL.

The V and J genes are TRBV7-9 and TRBJ2-5; 9 nucleotides align to TRBD1. Germline loops: CDR1 SEHNR, CDR2 FQNEAQ (reference sequence). The junction had 10 bases not matched to a gene; V was cut back by 5 bases and J by 9 bases. The CDR3 runs to 14 residues. The CDR3, as DNA: TGTGCCAGCAGCCTGAACAGGGGGCAGGGGGCCCAGTACTTC. Encoded protein: CASSLNRGQGAQYF.

The rearrangement joins TRBV27 to TRBJ2-3, with 10 bases aligning to TRBD2. This CDR3 is 19 amino acids long. Trimming at V came to 0 bases and at J to 3 bases, leaving 12 bases not matched to a gene. CDR1 is MNHEY and CDR2 is SMNVEV in the germline V gene (reference sequence). This CDR3 reads CASSLSLMATSGPTDTQYF. CDR3 in DNA: TGTGCCAGCAGTTTATCTCTGATGGCGACTAGCGGGCCAACAGATACGCAGTATTTT.

The chain is built from TRBV5-1 and TRBJ1-1, with D unclear. Germline-derived CDR1 and CDR2 are SGHRS and YFSETQ. Trimming shortened V by 0 bases and J by 3 bases, and 6 bases separated the two germline ends. The length of the CDR3 is 13 residues. The CDR3 region has the DNA TGCGCCAGCAGCTTGGGGCCAGACACTGAAGCTTTCTTT. This codes for CASSLGPDTEAFF.

V usage is TRBV28 and J usage is TRBJ2-3; D might be TRBD2 (5 bases). Between the trimmed V and J ends, which lost 4 bases and 0 bases, there was a span of 17 bases. This CDR3 region has 17 residues. Germline V gene sequence: CDR1 MDHEN, CDR2 SYDVKM. CDR3: CASSSPRIGSSTDTQYF. In nucleotides, the CDR3 is TGTGCCAGCAGTTCCCCCCGTATAGGGAGTAGCACAGATACGCAGTATTTT.

The chain combines TRBV28 with TRBJ1-6; D may be TRBD1 (6 bases). This CDR3 is 14 amino acids long. Looked up from germline, CDR1 is MDHEN and CDR2 is SYDVKM. V was trimmed by 3 bases and J by 7 bases, leaving 10 bases between them. DNA for the CDR3: TGTGCCAGCAGTTTCCCAGGGGCAAATTCACCCCTCCACTTT. The encoded protein is CASSFPGANSPLHF.

This clone appeared a few times. The chain recombines TRBV5-4 with TRBJ1-2; no firm D call. This CDR3 has 13 residues. The germline gives CDR1 SGHNT, CDR2 YYREEE (reference sequence). With 4 bases removed from V and 4 bases from J, the gap between germline ends came to 11 bases. In DNA form, the CDR3 reads TGTGCCAGCAGCATCCGACCTAGCTATGGCTACACCTTC. It translates to CASSIRPSYGYTF.

The rearrangement joins TRBV7-2 to TRBJ2-5; TRBD2 matches at 9 bases. From germline, CDR1 is SGHTA and CDR2 FQGNSA. There are 14 residues in the CDR3. V was clipped by 6 bases and J by 3 bases; unmatched bases: 5. CDR3 region: CASRSTSGKETQYF. CDR3 coding DNA: TGTGCCAGCAGGTCGACTAGCGGAAAAGAGACCCAGTACTTC.

This chain's CDR3 is CATSDPGKDRGGGYTF. The DNA of the CDR3 is TGTGCCACCAGTGATCCTGGAAAGGACAGGGGGGGTGGCTACACCTTC. The rearrangement joins TRBV24-1 to TRBJ1-2; 10 nucleotides match TRBD1. The CDR3 has 16 residues. The V and J ends lost 3 bases and 7 bases, in that order; junction bases with no gene match: 10. Germline lookup yields CDR1 KGHDR and CDR2 SFDVKD.

Ten or more counts support this clone. This rearrangement joins TRBV30 to TRBJ1-2; D is unclear. The CDR3 is 12 residues long. V lost 2 bases and J lost 2, with 6 bases in between. Germline V gene sequence: CDR1 GTSNPN, CDR2 SVGIG (reference sequence). The CDR3 spells CAWSTGNYGYTF. As DNA, the CDR3 is TGTGCCTGGAGTACGGGGAACTATGGCTACACCTTC.

This clone was seen at least ten times. This chain links TRBV24-1 with TRBJ2-1; D may be TRBD2 (5 bases). Trimming took off 4 bases at V and 0 bases at J, with 12 bases between the two ends. The CDR3 extends over 16 amino acids. CDR1 and CDR2 from the germline V gene are KGHDR and SFDVKD. DNA for the CDR3: TGTGCCACCAGTGACAGCGGACGGAACTCCTACAATGAGCAGTTCTTC. This translates into CATSDSGRNSYNEQFF.

V and J are TRBV7-2 and TRBJ1-5; perhaps TRBD1 as D (6 bases). This CDR3 has 15 amino acids. Germline lookup yields CDR1 SGHTA and CDR2 FQGNSA. Trimming took 5 bases from V and 2 from J, leaving 13 bases between them. The CDR3 coding sequence is TGTGCCAGCAGCCAAGGGGGTAGTGGCAATCAGCCCCAGCATTTT. This codes for CASSQGGSGNQPQHF. Drawing the rest from reference TRBV7-2 and TRBJ1-5, the complete variable domain is GAGVSQSPSNKVTEKGKDVELRCDPISGHTALYWYRQSLGQGLEFLIYFQGNSAPDKSGLPSDRFSAERTGGSVSTLTIQRTQQEDSAVYLCASSQGGSGNQPQHFGDGTRLSIL.

This clone turned up a few times. This rearrangement joins TRBV30 to TRBJ1-2; D unresolved. Looked up from germline, CDR1 is GTSNPN and CDR2 is SVGIG (reference sequence). This CDR3 has 11 residues. V shed 3 bases and J shed 5 bases, with 7 bases lying between them. The CDR3, as DNA: TGTGCCTGGAGCGAGCTATATGGCTACACCTTC. Translating it yields CAWSELYGYTF.

This chain joins TRBV6-5 and TRBJ1-2; 7 bases agree with TRBD1. CDR3 size: 13 residues. V shed 6 bases and J 4 bases; nucleotides not matched to a gene: 5. CDR1 MNHEY and CDR2 SVGAGI come from the germline V gene. The CDR3 DNA reads TGTGCCAGCAGACCGGGACAGCTCTATGGCTACACCTTC. Translation gives CASRPGQLYGYTF.

The CDR3 spells CASSYRQGDDQPQHF. In nucleotides, the CDR3 is TGTGCCAGCAGTTACCGACAGGGGGATGATCAGCCCCAGCATTTT. The rearrangement uses TRBV6-5 and TRBJ1-5; 9 bases map to TRBD1. The V and J ends lost 2 bases and 5 bases, in that order; junction bases with no gene match: 4. The CDR3 covers 15 residues. Germline V CDR1 and CDR2: MNHEY, SVGAGI.

This clone came up a few times. The chain couples TRBV28 to TRBJ1-4; 7 bases are a match to TRBD1. This CDR3 is 13 amino acids long. Germline V gene lookup returns CDR1 MDHEN and CDR2 SYDVKM. Unmatched junction bases numbered 6, after V lost 6 bases and J lost 8 bases. This chain's CDR3 is CASSDRVPEKLFF. The CDR3 nucleotides read TGTGCCAGCAGCGACAGGGTACCAGAAAAACTGTTTTTT.

This clone appeared once. This chain links TRBV29-1 with TRBJ1-3; no definite D call. Trimming pared 4 bases from V and 1 base from J, leaving 14 bases between. Germline CDR1 SQVTM, CDR2 ANQGSEA. The CDR3 extends over 15 amino acids. CDR3: CSVAHTVGSGNTIYF. The CDR3 DNA reads TGCAGCGTTGCACATACAGTTGGATCTGGAAACACCATATATTTT.

The rearrangement uses TRBV28 and TRBJ1-1; TRBD1 matches at 7 bases. Unmatched junction bases numbered 24, after V lost 4 bases and J lost 4 bases. This CDR3 is 20 amino acids long. The germline V gene encodes CDR1 MDHEN and CDR2 SYDVKM. In DNA, the CDR3 is TGTGCCAGCAGTTCCGCTCCAGGGGGTGGGGGCGCGCGGGGTGGCACTGAAGCTTTCTTT. Translated: CASSSAPGGGGARGGTEAFF.

The rearrangement links TRBV7-2 to TRBJ1-5; 7 bases map to TRBD1. Germline CDR1 reads SGHTA; CDR2 reads FQGNSA. Trimming removed 5 bases from V and 1 base from J; junction bases left unmatched: 5. This CDR3 is 15 amino acids long. As DNA, the CDR3 is TGTGCCAGCAGCATGGACAGGTTGAGCAATCAGCCCCAGCATTTT. This gives the protein CASSMDRLSNQPQHF.

The rearrangement uses TRBV10-3 and TRBJ2-5; D ambiguous. The CDR3 extends over 12 amino acids. Trimming took 5 bases from V and 1 from J, leaving 5 bases between them. Germline values: CDR1 ENHRY, CDR2 SYGVKD. As DNA, the CDR3 is TGTGCCATCAGTCCCAGCCAAGAGACCCAGTACTTC. Translating gives CAISPSQETQYF.

This clone was recorded only once. The genes are TRBV6-2 or TRBV6-3 and TRBJ1-5; tentative D call: TRBD1 (6 bases). Germline CDR1 is MNHEY and CDR2 is SVGEGT. The CDR3 sequence is 15 residues long. Between the trimmed V and J ends, which lost 4 bases and 3 bases, there was a span of 13 bases. The CDR3 nucleotides read TGTGCCAGCAGTTCGACAGGAGGAAACAATCAGCCCCAGCATTTT. It specifies CASSSTGGNNQPQHF.

The CDR3 nucleotides are TGTGCCACCTGCCGGGACTTCCAAGAGACCCAGTACTTC. Translating it yields CATCRDFQETQYF. The genes are TRBV15 and TRBJ2-5; TRBD2 might be the D (6 bases). This CDR3 spans 13 amino acids. Germline CDR1 is LNHNV and CDR2 is YYDKDF (reference sequence). Trimming shortened V by 8 bases and J by 1 base, and 11 bases separated the two germline ends.

The chain employs TRBV4-1 and TRBJ2-7, with 7 bases that match TRBD2. Germline values: CDR1 MGHRA, CDR2 YSYEKL. With V trimmed by 3 bases and J by 3 bases, 11 bases remained unmatched. CDR3 length: 16 residues. CDR3 bases: TGCGCCAGCAGCCACCACAGAGGGGCTAGCGGCTACGAGCAGTACTTC. Residues: CASSHHRGASGYEQYF.

The V gene is TRBV5-8, the J gene TRBJ2-2, with a weak D call TRBD2 (7 bases). The CDR3 totals 14 residues. CDR1 and CDR2 from the germline V gene are SGHTS and YDEGEE. The V end was cut by 2 bases, the J end by 6 bases, with 11 bases between. The CDR3 nucleotides read TGTGCCAGCAGCTTTACGGGGGGCGCCGGGGAGCTGTTTTTT. This translates into CASSFTGGAGELFF. The variable domain in full, completed from reference TRBV5-8 and TRBJ2-2, reads EAGVTQSPTHLIKTRGQQATLRCSPISGHTSVYWYQQALGLGLQFLLWYDEGEERNRGNFPPRFSGRQFPNYSSELNVNALELEDSALYLCASSFTGGAGELFFGEGSRLTVL.

The V gene is TRBV11-2, the J gene TRBJ2-7; 8 positions match TRBD2. V was pared by 7 bases and J by 3 bases, with 14 bases of the junction left unmatched. The CDR3 extends over 16 amino acids. In germline, CDR1 is SGHAT, CDR2 FQNNGV. CDR3 in amino acids: CASNLNSGAGGYEQYV. DNA for the CDR3: TGTGCCAGCAACCTTAATTCCGGGGCGGGAGGCTACGAGCAGTACGTC.

This clone is judged medium-sized. The gene calls are TRBV3-1 (or the pseudogene TRBV3-2) and TRBJ2-5; 9 positions match TRBD2. Germline V gives CDR1 LGHDT, CDR2 YNNKEL (reference sequence). The CDR3 length is 19 residues. Trimming took 0 bases from V and 0 from J; bases not matched to a gene: 11. CDR3 nucleotide sequence: TGTGCCAGCAGCCAAGAGTTTAGCGGGGGACCGGAGTACCAAGAGACCCAGTACTTC. It yields the protein CASSQEFSGGPEYQETQYF.